The entry below describes one TCR beta chain. The RNA, roughly 0.5 to 1 ug, was put through reverse transcription using random hexamers. Amplification of TCR beta CDR3 used immunoSEQ multiplex PCR across 54 Vbeta and 13 Jbeta. TCRdb processed the immunoSEQ multiplex PCR reads anew with MiXCR; each CDR3 protein has one entry. The profile covers fewer than 150,000 distinct CDR3 sequences, with 85% to 95% appearing a single time and about 0.09% taken by the ten largest. The sequenced target, TCR beta, came from blood CD8+ and CD4+ T cells. Stable or active relapsing-remitting multiple sclerosis, untreated and meeting revised McDonald criteria, defined the controls. TEMRA cells were FACS-enriched, while CD8+ and CD4+ T cells were negatively isolated. Germline values: CDR1 MNHNY, CDR2 SVGAGI (reference sequence). The CDR3 sequence is 15 residues long. Trimming stripped 3 bases from V and 0 bases from J, with 10 bases between.

This record belongs to a study of CD8 T cells in Susac syndrome. Sequenced: CD4+ T cells from PBMCs. The chain combines TRBV6-6 with TRBJ2-3; D is undetermined. The origin of this receptor is a human donor with multiple sclerosis. The CDR3 is CASSYWSASTDTQYF. The CDR3 DNA sequence: TGTGCCAGCAGTTATTGGTCAGCTAGCACAGATACGCAGTATTTT.